The following is a T cell receptor beta chain sequence with its context. This entry belongs to a study of blood T cell repertoires in COVID-19. Study background: Specimens from acute and convalescent COVID-19 originated in the United States, Italy and Spain. Sources were T cells, B-cell-depleted T cells, or PBMCs; the material itself was cDNA or gDNA.

The CDR3 loop spans 13 amino acids. V was pared by 5 bases and J by 5 bases, with 11 bases between. The germline V gene encodes CDR1 SGHTA and CDR2 FQGTGA. How the authors handled the data: Amplification with reference gene primers provided the estimates of nucleated cell counts. TCRdb's table, derived via immunoSEQ multiplex PCR, lists solely in-frame clones and lacks some. The V and J calls and clone size come from that table; D and trimming were worked out from the DNA. The sample includes 45,000 to 75,000 clones, 85% to 90% of them seen just once. The sample was peripheral blood. This receptor was obtained from a man aged 60 to 69 with acute or convalescent COVID-19. The chain joins TRBV7-3 to TRBJ2-3; tentatively, D is TRBD2 (5 bases). The CDR3 region has the DNA TGTGCCAGCAGCCGGGGAGCGTTAGATACGCAGTATTTT. As protein: CASSRGALDTQYF.